The clone carrying this T cell receptor (beta chain) was seen ten or more times. Its antigen remains unidentified. The data belong to a study of shared clonotypes between healthy human individuals. Study-wide results and limits: Clonotype sharing among donors was expected to depend on sequencing depth.

Free of recent acute infections or vaccinations, the donors were healthy HIV-negative adults. Profiled with immunoSEQ multiplex PCR; TCRdb holds only in-frame clones, not every one. The sample yields roughly 1 million clones, 60% to 80% seen once. This receptor was identified in a man aged 18 to 29 in good health. The sample was memory CD4+ T cells sorted from blood. The subset denotes: CD45RA-negative fraction.

The CDR3 DNA reads TGTGCCACCAGCAGAGAAGAGGCAGGGGTTAGCAATCAGCCCCAGCATTTT. Protein: CATSREEAGVSNQPQHF. This chain connects TRBV15 to TRBJ1-5; D perhaps matches TRBD1 (6 bases). Trimming took 0 bases from V and 0 from J, leaving 12 bases between them. The CDR3 extends over 17 amino acids. Looked up from germline, CDR1 is LNHNV and CDR2 is YYDKDF (reference sequence).